The 30 T cell receptor beta chains below were found in one sample sequenced in a study of CD4+ T cells in melanoma. Repertoires were generated with immunoSEQ multiplex PCR, while TCRdb's copy carries only in-frame clones and drops some. Among some 110,000 clones listed, approximately 90% were seen once. Specimen: peripheral blood. The receptors were sampled from a human donor with melanoma.

The rearrangement uses TRBV19 and TRBJ1-2, with TRBD1 as a possible D gene (5 bases). With 3 bases removed from V and 5 bases from J, the gap between germline ends came to 16 bases. Germline V lookup: CDR1 LNHDA, CDR2 SQIVND (reference sequence). CDR3 length: 15 residues. The CDR3 bases are TGTGCCAGTAGTATGATAAGGGGACCGTCTTATGGCTACACCTTC. Protein sequence: CASSMIRGPSYGYTF.

This clone is a singleton in its sample. The rearrangement uses TRBV2 and TRBJ2-5, with 7 bases matching TRBD2. The CDR3 loop spans 13 amino acids. Germline CDR1 SNHLY, CDR2 FYNNEI. With 8 bases clipped from V and 2 bases from J, the junction kept 5 bases outside the gene matches. Here the CDR3 DNA reads TGTGCCAGCTGCGGGAGTAGGCAAGAGACCCAGTACTTC. Translation gives CASCGSRQETQYF.

J is TRBJ2-5 and V is TRBV18, with D hard to call. Trimming pared 3 bases from V and 7 bases from J, leaving 15 bases between. This CDR3 contains 14 residues. Germline lookup yields CDR1 KGHSH and CDR2 LQKENI. This CDR3 reads CASSPQKGRVTQYF. The CDR3 nucleotides are TGTGCCAGCTCACCTCAGAAGGGTAGGGTGACCCAGTACTTC.

This sequence joins TRBV18 and TRBJ1-1; D might be TRBD1 (5 bases). The CDR3 spans 14 residues. Trimming took off 6 bases at V and 3 bases at J, with 14 bases between the two ends. Germline V CDR1 and CDR2: KGHSH, LQKENI. The CDR3 sequence is CASSPRDLDTEAFF. CDR3 coding DNA: TGTGCCAGCTCTCCAAGGGACTTGGACACTGAAGCTTTCTTT.

V gene TRBV29-1 combines with J gene TRBJ2-7; D not certain. Trimming pared 6 bases from V and 0 bases from J, leaving 12 bases between. Looked up from germline, CDR1 is SQVTM and CDR2 is ANQGSEA. This CDR3 spans 13 amino acids. CDR3 sequence: CSVKWAISYEQYF. The CDR3 DNA follows: TGCAGCGTGAAGTGGGCCATCTCCTACGAGCAGTACTTC.

In this sample, this clone turned up a few times. The V call is TRBV2, the J call TRBJ1-2; D unclear. The CDR3 is made up of 11 amino acids. V shed 5 bases and J shed 5 bases, with 6 bases lying between them. The germline gives CDR1 SNHLY, CDR2 FYNNEI. CDR3 loop: CASSLGYGYTF. The CDR3 DNA reads as TGTGCCAGCAGTCTAGGGTATGGCTACACCTTC.

The chain carries TRBV5-1 and TRBJ2-7, with D perhaps TRBD1 (6 bases). V gave up 4 bases and J gave up 5 bases, with 16 bases separating them. The CDR3 extends over 14 amino acids. The germline CDR1 and CDR2 sequences are SGHRS and YFSETQ. The CDR3 loop reads CASSLNAGTNEQYF. The CDR3 bases are TGCGCCAGCAGCCTTAATGCCGGGACAAACGAGCAGTACTTC.

As DNA, the CDR3 is TGTGCCAGCACAAGTAGTTATAGCACAGATACGCAGTATTTT. Translating gives CASTSSYSTDTQYF. The rearrangement joins TRBV6-6 to TRBJ2-3; D remains ambiguous. The CDR3 contains 14 residues. Trimming took off 7 bases at V and 0 bases at J, with 11 bases between the two ends. Germline V CDR1 and CDR2: MNHNY, SVGAGI (reference sequence).

The chain is built from TRBV18 and TRBJ2-7; D unclear. The CDR3 totals 12 residues. The germline CDR1 and CDR2 sequences are KGHSH and LQKENI. The germline V and J ends were trimmed by 2 bases and 4 bases, with 6 bases remaining between them. The CDR3 DNA follows: TGTGCCAGCTCACCAGCGGCTTACGAGCAGTACTTC. This gives the protein CASSPAAYEQYF.

The sample holds one count of this clone. The rearrangement joins TRBV9 to TRBJ2-5; 9 nucleotides line up with TRBD2. Germline V lookup: CDR1 SGDLS, CDR2 YYNGEE. There are 17 residues in the CDR3. V was clipped by 0 bases and J by 0 bases; unmatched bases: 6. CDR3 sequence reads: CASSVGATSGYQETQYF. For the CDR3, the DNA is TGTGCCAGCAGCGTAGGGGCTACTAGCGGGTACCAAGAGACCCAGTACTTC.

The chain combines TRBV7-9 with TRBJ2-3, with unresolved D. The germline V gene encodes CDR1 SEHNR and CDR2 FQNEAQ (reference sequence). There are 14 residues in the CDR3. With 1 base removed from V and 3 bases from J, the gap between germline ends came to 8 bases. As DNA, the CDR3 is TGTGCCAGCAGCTTAGGCGCCACGACAGATACGCAGTATTTT. Its translation is CASSLGATTDTQYF.

The chain carries TRBV11-2 and TRBJ2-2; TRBD2 is a possible D gene (5 bases). V lost 0 bases to trimming and J lost 1 base, with 6 bases between them. The CDR3 has 15 amino acids. In germline, CDR1 is SGHAT, CDR2 FQNNGV. The CDR3 reads CASSLDGGNTGELFF. DNA of the CDR3: TGTGCCAGCAGCTTAGATGGAGGGAACACCGGGGAGCTGTTTTTT.

This chain's CDR3 is CASSGTGELAKNIQYF. The CDR3 DNA sequence: TGTGCCAGCAGCGGGACAGGGGAGTTGGCCAAAAACATTCAGTACTTC. This chain connects TRBV6-6 to TRBJ2-4; 10 bases map to TRBD1. The CDR3 has 16 residues. V dropped 6 bases and J dropped 1; count of bases not matched to a gene: 6. Germline values: CDR1 MNHNY, CDR2 SVGAGI (reference sequence).

The rearrangement links TRBV7-9 to TRBJ2-1; TRBD2 aligns across 11 bases. Germline assignment: CDR1 SEHNR and CDR2 FQNEAQ (reference sequence). V was pared by 5 bases and J by 5 bases, with 5 bases of the junction left unmatched. The CDR3 spans 15 residues. This CDR3 reads CASSALAGEHNEQFF. The CDR3 DNA sequence: TGTGCCAGCAGCGCACTAGCGGGAGAACACAATGAGCAGTTCTTC.

The chain employs TRBV28 and TRBJ2-7, with 7 nucleotides matching TRBD2. From germline, CDR1 is MDHEN and CDR2 SYDVKM. The CDR3 is 12 amino acids. V trimming: 11 bases; J trimming: 5 bases; junction bases outside the gene matches: 9. CDR3 nucleotides: TGTGCCGCCGAGGGAGGGGTGAACGAGCAGTACTTC. It codes for CAAEGGVNEQYF.

CDR3 region: CASSVGSPRDYGYTF. CDR3 DNA sequence: TGTGCCAGCAGCGTGGGGTCCCCAAGGGACTATGGCTACACCTTC. The chain couples TRBV5-6 to TRBJ1-2; D gene uncertain. V gave up 4 bases and J gave up 3 bases, with 16 bases separating them. This CDR3 is 15 amino acids long. Looked up from germline, CDR1 is SGHDT and CDR2 is YYEEEE.

V and J are TRBV7-9 and TRBJ2-7; possible D gene TRBD2, 6 bases. The CDR3 has 14 amino acids. V lost 1 base, J lost 3 bases, and 10 bases lay in between. Per germline, CDR1 SEHNR and CDR2 FQNEAQ (reference sequence). CDR3 region: CASSLGSSVYEQYF. The DNA for the CDR3 is TGTGCCAGCAGCTTAGGGTCTAGCGTCTACGAGCAGTACTTC.

The rearrangement links TRBV10-3 to TRBJ2-3; D ambiguous. The CDR3 is made up of 11 amino acids. V was pared by 4 bases and J by 3 bases, with 2 bases between. From germline, CDR1 is ENHRY and CDR2 SYGVKD. This CDR3 is CAISGTDTQYF. The CDR3 region has the DNA TGTGCCATCAGTGGGACAGATACGCAGTATTTT.

V is TRBV4-3 and J is TRBJ2-5; tentatively, D is TRBD1 (6 bases). Trimming stripped 1 base from V and 5 bases from J, with 14 bases between. CDR1 and CDR2 (germline): LGHNA, YSLEER. The length of the CDR3 is 15 residues. DNA of the CDR3: TGCGCCAGCAGCCAAGGCTTGACAGGTGGGGAGACCCAGTACTTC. It translates to CASSQGLTGGETQYF.

The chain is built from TRBV7-2 and TRBJ2-2, with D perhaps TRBD2 (5 bases). In germline, CDR1 is SGHTA, CDR2 FQGNSA. The CDR3 is 14 amino acids. Trimming removed 2 bases from V and 4 bases from J, with 8 bases in between. Here the CDR3 reads CASSLRRSTGELFF. The CDR3 nucleotides are TGTGCCAGCAGCTTAAGGAGGAGCACCGGGGAGCTGTTTTTT. The full variable domain, rest sourced from reference TRBV7-2 and TRBJ2-2, is GAGVSQSPSNKVTEKGKDVELRCDPISGHTALYWYRQSLGQGLEFLIYFQGNSAPDKSGLPSDRFSAERTGGSVSTLTIQRTQQEDSAVYLCASSLRRSTGELFFGEGSRLTVL.

The rearrangement uses TRBV6-5 and TRBJ1-2; D possibly corresponds to TRBD1 (6 bases). In germline, CDR1 is MNHEY, CDR2 SVGAGI. The CDR3 extends over 13 amino acids. Trimming pared 6 bases from V and 4 bases from J, leaving 12 bases between. CDR3 nucleotides: TGTGCCAGCAGGGGGAGGGGGGGCTATGGCTACACCTTC. It specifies CASRGRGGYGYTF.

V gene TRBV28 combines with J gene TRBJ1-1; D is ambiguous. V was clipped by 4 bases and J by 1 base, with 7 bases between them. Germline V lookup: CDR1 MDHEN, CDR2 SYDVKM. The CDR3 contains 13 residues. The CDR3 loop is CASSSTPNTEAFF. For the CDR3, the DNA is TGTGCCAGCAGTTCCACACCGAACACTGAAGCTTTCTTT.

The chain carries TRBV4-3 and TRBJ2-1; D may match TRBD1 or TRBD2 (6 bases each). This CDR3 is built from 18 residues. Germline CDR1 reads LGHNA; CDR2 reads YSLEER. Trimming stripped 0 bases from V and 3 bases from J, with 18 bases between. The CDR3 reads CASSQEPVSEGGYNEQFF. The CDR3 bases are TGCGCCAGCAGCCAAGAACCCGTTTCGGAGGGGGGCTACAATGAGCAGTTCTTC.

This clone was counted only a few times. The genes are TRBV5-6 and TRBJ1-6, with TRBD1 matching 8 bases. There are 17 residues in the CDR3. After removal of 2 bases from V and 4 bases from J, the junction contained 8 bases not matched to a gene. From germline, CDR1 is SGHDT and CDR2 YYEEEE. CDR3 amino acids: CASSFRGTGPYNSPLHF. The CDR3 DNA reads TGTGCCAGCAGCTTTAGGGGGACAGGTCCGTATAATTCACCCCTCCACTTT.

The chain joins TRBV9 to TRBJ2-5, with D possibly TRBD2 on 6 matching bases. V was trimmed by 0 bases and J by 5 bases, leaving 17 bases between them. The germline gives CDR1 SGDLS, CDR2 YYNGEE. The CDR3 is 16 residues long. CDR3 amino acids: CASSVAGRGVGETQYF. CDR3 sequence (DNA): TGTGCCAGCAGCGTAGCTGGGCGGGGAGTGGGGGAGACCCAGTACTTC.

The CDR3 loop is CASSLVPGHTGELFF. The DNA of the CDR3 is TGTGCCAGCAGTCTTGTTCCAGGTCACACCGGGGAGCTGTTTTTT. The genes are TRBV6-4 and TRBJ2-2; D is ambiguous. This CDR3 is built from 15 residues. In germline, CDR1 is MRHNA, CDR2 SNTAGT. V was trimmed by 5 bases and J by 3 bases, leaving 13 bases between them.

This clone was detected only once. The V gene is TRBV7-3, the J gene TRBJ2-1; D unclear. The CDR3 sequence is 13 residues long. V was trimmed by 5 bases and J by 7 bases, leaving 12 bases between them. Germline CDR1 and CDR2: SGHTA and FQGTGA. The CDR3 DNA follows: TGTGCCAGCAGCCTAGAGGTGTCTAATGAGCAGTTCTTC. As protein: CASSLEVSNEQFF. Based on the CDR3 plus reference TRBV7-3 and TRBJ2-1, the full variable domain is GAGVSQTPSNKVTEKGKYVELRCDPISGHTALYWYRQSLGQGPEFLIYFQGTGAADDSGLPNDRFFAVRPEGSVSTLKIQRTERGDSAVYLCASSLEVSNEQFFGPGTRLTVL.

V is TRBV6-5 and J is TRBJ2-1; TRBD1 aligns across 8 bases. The CDR3 is 16 residues long. The J segment lost 4 bases and the V segment lost 0 bases, leaving 5 bases of the junction unmatched. CDR1 and CDR2 from the germline V gene are MNHEY and SVGAGI. CDR3: CASSYSVGTGYNEQFF. The CDR3 DNA sequence: TGTGCCAGCAGTTACTCGGTTGGGACAGGATACAATGAGCAGTTCTTC.

This clone was recorded once. This chain uses TRBV20-1 with TRBJ2-7, with 7 bases fitting TRBD1. V shed 4 bases and J 4 bases; nucleotides not matched to a gene: 1. Germline-derived CDR1 and CDR2 are DFQATT and SNEGSKA (reference sequence). This CDR3 has 11 residues. The CDR3 nucleotides are TGCAGTGCTAACAGGGGTTACGAGCAGTACTTC. Encoded protein: CSANRGYEQYF.

V usage is TRBV7-2 and J usage is TRBJ2-5; 8 positions agree with TRBD2. Losses at the gene ends were 0 bases for V and 2 bases for J; bases not matched to a gene: 8. The CDR3 has 17 amino acids. The germline V gene has CDR1 SGHTA and CDR2 FQGNSA. The CDR3: CASSLALGAGEQETQYF. CDR3 sequence (DNA): TGTGCCAGCAGCTTAGCTCTCGGAGCGGGAGAACAAGAGACCCAGTACTTC.